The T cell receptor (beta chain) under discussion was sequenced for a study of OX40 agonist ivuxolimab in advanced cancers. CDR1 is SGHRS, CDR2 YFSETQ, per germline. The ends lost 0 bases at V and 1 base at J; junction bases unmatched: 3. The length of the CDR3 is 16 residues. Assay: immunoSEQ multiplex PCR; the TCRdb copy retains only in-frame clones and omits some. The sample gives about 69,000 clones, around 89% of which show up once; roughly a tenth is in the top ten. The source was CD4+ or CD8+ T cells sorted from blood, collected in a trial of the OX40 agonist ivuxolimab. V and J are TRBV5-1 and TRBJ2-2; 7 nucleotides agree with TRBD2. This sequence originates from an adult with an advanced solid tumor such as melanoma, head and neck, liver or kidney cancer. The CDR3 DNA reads TGCGCCAGCAGCTTGGTCCTAGCGGAGAACACCGGGGAGCTGTTTTTT. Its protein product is CASSLVLAENTGELFF.